Presented here are 4 T cell receptor beta chains from one specimen sequenced in a study of blood T cell repertoires in COVID-19. Sequenced by immunoSEQ multiplex PCR; TCRdb stores in-frame clones only, minus some. The sample includes about 200,000 clones, about 86% of them seen just once. The sample was peripheral blood. The origin of the receptors is a woman between 50 and 59 years old with COVID-19, enrolled during active disease.

Here the CDR3 reads CASSKFTLQAAHNSPLHF. CDR3 in DNA: TGTGCCAGTAGTAAATTCACCCTCCAGGCAGCTCATAATTCACCCCTCCACTTT. The V gene is TRBV19, the J gene TRBJ1-6; D unresolved. The V end lost 4 bases, the J end lost 5 bases, and 21 bases lay between the germline ends. Germline V gene lookup returns CDR1 LNHDA and CDR2 SQIVND (reference sequence). The CDR3 spans 18 residues. The full variable domain, in which reference TRBV19 and TRBJ1-6 provide the parts outside the CDR3, is DGGITQSPKYLFRKEGQNVTLSCEQNLNHDAMYWYRQDPGQGLRLIYYSQIVNDFQKGDIAEGYSVSREKKESFPLTVTSAQKNPTAFYLCASSKFTLQAAHNSPLHFGNGTRLTVT.

This rearrangement joins TRBV27 to TRBJ1-5; TRBD1 matches at 7 bases. Germline CDR1 is MNHEY and CDR2 is SMNVEV (reference sequence). This CDR3 region has 12 residues. V lost 8 bases, J lost 6 bases, and 4 bases stayed unmatched. CDR3 sequence reads: CASAKGAQPQHF. CDR3 in DNA: TGTGCCAGCGCTAAGGGGGCTCAGCCCCAGCATTTT.

The chain uses TRBV20-1 and TRBJ1-6; 7 nucleotides match TRBD1. The V segment lost 3 bases and the J segment 8 bases; nucleotides outside the gene matches: 13. Germline V gene data show CDR1 as DFQATT and CDR2 as SNEGSKA (reference sequence). The CDR3 has 16 amino acids. Written as DNA, the CDR3 is TGCAGTGCTAGTGGGCCCCAAGGGGGCGGGTATTCACCCCTCCACTTT. This codes for CSASGPQGGGYSPLHF.

J is TRBJ1-5 and V is TRBV30, with a weak D call TRBD1 (5 bases). Trimming stripped 0 bases from V and 4 bases from J, with 13 bases between. The germline V gene has CDR1 GTSNPN and CDR2 SVGIG (reference sequence). CDR3 length: 15 residues. The CDR3 protein is CAWSVRGLGNQPQHF. CDR3 DNA: TGTGCCTGGAGTGTACGGGGGTTGGGTAATCAGCCCCAGCATTTT.